The TCR beta chain described here comes from a study of CD8 T cells in ankylosing spondylitis. TCRdb fed the 5' RACE reads into MiXCR, producing one record per CDR3 protein. The sample consists of around 890,000 distinct CDR3 sequences, about 10% of them appearing once. V gave up 3 bases and J gave up 1 base, with 13 bases separating them. CDR3 length: 16 amino acids. Germline V gene data show CDR1 as KGHDR and CDR2 as SFDVKD. General study findings and limits: In ankylosing spondylitis blood, a motif of seven to nine highly homologous TCR beta variants appeared characteristic.

This clonotype was detected a few times. What it binds is not known. V usage is TRBV24-1 and J usage is TRBJ2-3; possibly TRBD2 for D (6 bases). The origin of this receptor is a male donor with ankylosing spondylitis. The sequencing sample was made of blood, either unsorted or a sorted T cell fraction (not recorded which). CDR3 region: CATSDVTSTGTDTQYF. CDR3 DNA sequence: TGTGCCACCAGTGATGTTACTAGCACCGGCACAGATACGCAGTATTTT.